The 20 T cell receptor beta chains below come from one sample, sequenced in a study of CD8 T cells in Susac syndrome. cDNA came from around 0.5 to 1 ug RNA primed by random hexamers. TCRdb re-called the immunoSEQ multiplex PCR reads with MiXCR, one entry per CDR3 protein. The sample records roughly 110,000 distinct CDR3 sequences, 80% to 95% being singletons. The source material was CD8+ T cells from PBMCs. These receptors originate from a human donor in good health.

The rearrangement uses TRBV6-2 or TRBV6-3 and TRBJ2-5, with TRBD1 matching 12 bases. Germline-derived CDR1 and CDR2 are MNHEY and SVGEGT. The V segment lost 6 bases and the J segment 1 base; nucleotides outside the gene matches: 12. There are 18 residues in the CDR3. The CDR3 DNA reads as TGTGCCAGCAGCCTCCCTTTATTGGGACAGGGGGCCCAAGAGACCCAGTACTTC. Translation gives CASSLPLLGQGAQETQYF.

V usage is TRBV6-6 and J usage is TRBJ2-3; TRBD2 aligns across 7 bases. This CDR3 has 15 residues. V was pared by 7 bases and J by 3 bases, with 10 bases of the junction left unmatched. Germline CDR1 and CDR2: MNHNY and SVGAGI (reference sequence). CDR3 region: CASKNGGSRTDTQYF. The DNA of the CDR3 is TGTGCCAGCAAAAACGGCGGGAGTAGGACAGATACGCAGTATTTT.

This chain joins TRBV20-1 and TRBJ2-2; D not certain. CDR1 is DFQATT and CDR2 is SNEGSKA in the germline V gene (reference sequence). V lost 2 bases and J 4 bases, leaving 8 bases between the germline ends. CDR3 size: 13 residues. The CDR3 DNA sequence: TGCAGTGCTAGACCTTCTGGCACCGGGGAGCTGTTTTTT. Translation: CSARPSGTGELFF.

The V and J genes are TRBV3-1 and TRBJ2-5, with TRBD2 matching over 11 bases. The V gene end was trimmed by 4 bases and the J gene end by 0 bases; junction bases not matched to a gene: 7. Germline V gene data show CDR1 as LGHDT and CDR2 as YNNKEL (reference sequence). There are 17 residues in the CDR3. The CDR3 DNA reads as TGTGCCAGCAGCCGCCTGATAGCGGGAGGGAACCAAGAGACCCAGTACTTC. Translating it yields CASSRLIAGGNQETQYF.

The J gene is TRBJ1-6, the V gene TRBV18; 7 positions agree with TRBD1. CDR1 is KGHSH, CDR2 LQKENI, per germline. The ends lost 2 bases at V and 7 bases at J; junction bases unmatched: 5. The CDR3 has 15 amino acids. DNA for the CDR3: TGTGCCAGCTCACCAAGACAGGGCGTCAATTCACCCCTCCACTTT. It encodes CASSPRQGVNSPLHF. Filled out from reference TRBV18 and TRBJ1-6, the complete variable domain reads NAGVMQNPRHLVRRRGQEARLRCSPMKGHSHVYWYRQLPEEGLKFMVYLQKENIIDESGMPKERFSAEFPKEGPSILRIQQVVRGDSAAYFCASSPRQGVNSPLHFGNGTRLTVT.

The J gene is TRBJ1-3, the V gene TRBV28; D uncertain. Germline CDR1 and CDR2: MDHEN and SYDVKM. This CDR3 has 14 amino acids. The V and J ends lost 2 bases and 2 bases respectively, with 7 bases between them. CDR3 loop: CASSLGETGNTIYF. CDR3 nucleotides: TGTGCCAGCAGTTTAGGGGAGACTGGAAACACCATATATTTT.

The V gene is TRBV6-1, the J gene TRBJ2-1; either TRBD1 or TRBD2 may supply D (6 bases each). Trimming shortened V by 8 bases and J by 8 bases, and 25 bases separated the two germline ends. This CDR3 contains 16 residues. The germline V gene has CDR1 MNHNS and CDR2 SASEGT. The CDR3 here is CASLPPHEEGGDEQFF. Written as DNA, the CDR3 is TGTGCCAGCCTCCCCCCGCACGAGGAGGGGGGCGATGAGCAGTTCTTC.

The chain has TRBV20-1 and TRBJ1-5; D not resolved. The CDR3 is 12 residues long. The germline V gene encodes CDR1 DFQATT and CDR2 SNEGSKA (reference sequence). Trimming shortened V by 6 bases and J by 0 bases, and 6 bases separated the two germline ends. CDR3: CSAWVSNQPQHF. CDR3 in DNA: TGCAGTGCGTGGGTTAGCAATCAGCCCCAGCATTTT.

The chain couples TRBV7-2 to TRBJ1-3; 9 bases line up with TRBD1. The V gene end was trimmed by 5 bases and the J gene end by 3 bases; junction bases not matched to a gene: 11. The length of the CDR3 is 17 residues. Germline lookup yields CDR1 SGHTA and CDR2 FQGNSA. This CDR3 is CASSPIGTGQYGNTIYF. CDR3 bases: TGTGCCAGCAGCCCGATAGGGACAGGGCAGTATGGAAACACCATATATTTT.

The chain employs TRBV3-1 and TRBJ2-1; 12 positions match TRBD2. This CDR3 is 15 amino acids long. J lost 9 bases, V lost 1 base, and 4 bases had no gene match. Looked up from germline, CDR1 is LGHDT and CDR2 is YNNKEL (reference sequence). CDR3 residues: CASSQVVTSGSEQFF. CDR3 in DNA: TGTGCCAGCAGCCAAGTGGTGACTAGCGGGAGTGAGCAGTTCTTC.

The rearrangement joins TRBV7-6 to TRBJ2-1; TRBD1 agrees at 10 bases. The trim removed 4 bases at V and 5 bases at J, leaving 5 bases unmatched. Germline V gives CDR1 SGHVS, CDR2 FNYEAQ. The CDR3 totals 15 residues. CDR3 coding DNA: TGTGCCAGCAGCTCAAGGACAGGGGGGAACAATGAGCAGTTCTTC. Translated: CASSSRTGGNNEQFF.

This clonotype was seen a single time. The rearrangement links TRBV20-1 to TRBJ2-1, with TRBD2 identical over 10 bases. The CDR3 length is 13 residues. Germline V gene data show CDR1 as DFQATT and CDR2 as SNEGSKA (reference sequence). The CDR3 region is CSTGLASYNEQFF. CDR3 DNA: TGCAGCACGGGACTAGCGTCCTACAATGAGCAGTTCTTC.

The chain has TRBV4-1 and TRBJ2-3; 9 bases align to TRBD1. Germline V gene lookup returns CDR1 MGHRA and CDR2 YSYEKL. V trimming: 2 bases; J trimming: 5 bases; junction bases outside the gene matches: 5. The CDR3 runs 15 residues. The CDR3 sequence: CASSQTGGAGDTQYF. CDR3 DNA: TGCGCCAGCAGCCAAACAGGGGGCGCAGGAGATACGCAGTATTTT.

This chain joins TRBV7-9 and TRBJ2-1; TRBD2 matches 10 bases. From germline, CDR1 is SEHNR and CDR2 FQNEAQ (reference sequence). V was pared by 2 bases and J by 7 bases, with 8 bases of the junction left unmatched. The CDR3 spans 16 residues. CDR3 in DNA: TGTGCCAGCAGCTTACGGTTGCTAGCGGGAGAGAATGAGCAGTTCTTC. This translates into CASSLRLLAGENEQFF.

This sequence joins TRBV7-8 and TRBJ1-3, with unresolved D. This CDR3 region has 16 residues. With 1 base removed from V and 0 bases from J, the gap between germline ends came to 10 bases. In germline, CDR1 is SGHVS, CDR2 FQNEAQ. CDR3 amino acids: CASSLGVVGSGNTIYF. CDR3 nucleotides: TGTGCCAGCAGCTTAGGGGTAGTGGGCTCTGGAAACACCATATATTTT.

This chain uses TRBV29-1 with TRBJ1-2, with 7 positions matching TRBD1. The ends lost 7 bases at V and 2 bases at J; junction bases unmatched: 13. The CDR3 covers 15 residues. Per germline, CDR1 SQVTM and CDR2 ANQGSEA. CDR3 nucleotides: TGCAGCGGCGGACCCCGGGACAGCACCAACTATGGCTACACCTTC. Translation: CSGGPRDSTNYGYTF.

In this sample, this clonotype turned up a few times. The chain joins TRBV6-2 or TRBV6-3 to TRBJ1-1; 7 nucleotides align to TRBD1. Unmatched junction bases numbered 4, after V lost 4 bases and J lost 2 bases. Germline V gene data show CDR1 as MNHEY and CDR2 as SVGEGT. The length of the CDR3 is 14 residues. This CDR3 is CASSLRQGNTEAFF. The CDR3 DNA reads as TGTGCCAGCAGTTTAAGACAGGGTAACACTGAAGCTTTCTTT.

The chain has TRBV7-2 and TRBJ2-1, with a weak D call TRBD2 (5 bases). The germline CDR1 and CDR2 sequences are SGHTA and FQGNSA. CDR3 size: 11 residues. Trimming took off 7 bases at V and 4 bases at J, with 5 bases between the two ends. Here the CDR3 reads CASTGYNEQFF. The CDR3 bases are TGTGCCAGCACGGGGTACAATGAGCAGTTCTTC.

The chain has TRBV29-1 and TRBJ1-1; D call uncertain. Germline V gene sequence: CDR1 SQVTM, CDR2 ANQGSEA. V was shortened by 0 bases and J by 7 bases, with 9 bases between the two germline ends. The CDR3 totals 12 residues. The CDR3, as DNA: TGCAGCGTTGAAGATCCCAGACGTGAAGCTTTCTTT. As protein: CSVEDPRREAFF.

This chain joins TRBV6-6 and TRBJ2-2; 8 bases map to TRBD2. The V gene's germline CDR1 is MNHNY and CDR2 SVGAGI (reference sequence). After removal of 2 bases from V and 5 bases from J, the junction contained 1 base not matched to a gene. The CDR3 sequence is 14 residues long. The CDR3 DNA reads as TGTGCCAGCAGTTACCCTAGCGGGACCGGGGAGCTGTTTTTT. Encoded protein: CASSYPSGTGELFF.